The T cell receptor (beta chain) described here comes from a study of T cells after posttransplantation cyclophosphamide. The CDR3 has 14 amino acids. Trimming pared 3 bases from V and 3 bases from J, leaving 11 bases between. Germline V gene sequence: CDR1 ENHRY, CDR2 SYGVKD. The assay was immunoSEQ multiplex PCR, and TCRdb's table has in-frame clones only and misses some. The sample yields 30,000 or so clones, 86% seen once. This clonotype was obtained from a man aged 50-59 years. The sample consisted of PBMCs. V usage is TRBV10-3 and J usage is TRBJ1-2; weak D call: TRBD1 (5 bases). CDR3 protein: CAISDETVYYGYTF. DNA for the CDR3: TGTGCCATCAGTGACGAGACAGTATACTATGGCTACACCTTC.